Following are 10 T cell receptor beta chains from one sample sequenced in a study of OX40 agonist ivuxolimab in advanced cancers. The table came from immunoSEQ multiplex PCR; TCRdb's copy has only in-frame clones and leaves some out. The sample has 55,000 to 80,000 clones, roughly 84% seen once; the top ten hold 0.25% to 0.3%. Sequencing was performed on CD4+ or CD8+ T cells sorted from blood, taken in a trial of the OX40 agonist ivuxolimab. These receptors originate from an adult with an advanced solid tumor such as melanoma, head and neck, liver or kidney cancer.

V is TRBV11-3 and J is TRBJ2-1, with TRBD2 matching over 8 bases. This CDR3 region has 19 residues. Germline trimming cut 5 bases from V and 8 bases from J; bases unmatched to any gene: 23. The germline gives CDR1 SGHNT, CDR2 YENEEA. The CDR3 spells CASSRKGVFTRTSSDEQFF. The CDR3 coding sequence is TGTGCCAGCAGCCGCAAGGGAGTATTTACTCGGACTAGCTCGGATGAGCAGTTCTTC.

The chain has TRBV28 and TRBJ1-2, with TRBD1 identical over 8 bases. CDR3 length equals 12 residues. The V segment lost 8 bases and the J segment 4 bases; nucleotides outside the gene matches: 3. Germline loops: CDR1 MDHEN, CDR2 SYDVKM. The CDR3 nucleotides are TGTGCCAGCGGGGGACAGGTCTATGGCTACACCTTC. It encodes CASGGQVYGYTF.

The chain couples TRBV4-2 to TRBJ2-2; 9 positions agree with TRBD2. J was trimmed by 6 bases and V by 0 bases; bases with no gene match: 5. The CDR3 runs to 16 residues. CDR1 is LGHNA, CDR2 YNFKEQ, per germline. The CDR3 coding sequence is TGTGCCAGCAGCCAAGATTCCAGCGGGAGGTCCGGGGAGCTGTTTTTT. Amino acids: CASSQDSSGRSGELFF.

The chain links TRBV2 to TRBJ1-2; 8 nucleotides agree with TRBD1. After removal of 5 bases from V and 2 bases from J, the junction contained 4 bases not matched to a gene. Germline lookup yields CDR1 SNHLY and CDR2 FYNNEI. The CDR3 length is 14 residues. This chain's CDR3 is CASSLDRGNYGYTF. CDR3 in DNA: TGTGCCAGCAGTTTAGACAGGGGCAACTATGGCTACACCTTC.

This chain connects TRBV7-2 to TRBJ2-2, with 12 bases aligning to TRBD2. V shed 5 bases and J 5 bases; nucleotides not matched to a gene: 3. Per germline, CDR1 SGHTA and CDR2 FQGNSA. CDR3 length: 15 residues. The CDR3 DNA is TGTGCCAGCAGCCCGACTAGCGGGGGAACCGGGGAGCTGTTTTTT. The encoded protein is CASSPTSGGTGELFF. The complete variable domain, with remaining parts taken from reference TRBV7-2 and TRBJ2-2, reads GAGVSQSPSNKVTEKGKDVELRCDPISGHTALYWYRQSLGQGLEFLIYFQGNSAPDKSGLPSDRFSAERTGGSVSTLTIQRTQQEDSAVYLCASSPTSGGTGELFFGEGSRLTVL.

J is TRBJ1-4 and V is TRBV9, with D hard to call. Germline CDR1 and CDR2: SGDLS and YYNGEE. CDR3 size: 12 residues. V was shortened by 3 bases and J by 8 bases, with 8 bases between the two germline ends. CDR3 residues: CASSADREKLFF. In DNA form, the CDR3 reads TGTGCCAGCAGCGCAGATCGAGAAAAACTGTTTTTT. The variable domain in full, completed from reference TRBV9 and TRBJ1-4, reads DSGVTQTPKHLITATGQRVTLRCSPRSGDLSVYWYQQSLDQGLQFLIQYYNGEERAKGNILERFSAQQFPDLHSELNLSSLELGDSALYFCASSADREKLFFGSGTQLSVL.

This clone has only a few counts. This chain connects TRBV28 to TRBJ1-2; the D gene is possibly TRBD1 (5 bases). The germline V gene has CDR1 MDHEN and CDR2 SYDVKM. The V and J ends lost 2 bases and 8 bases respectively, with 21 bases between them. This CDR3 has 16 residues. In nucleotides, the CDR3 is TGTGCCAGCAGTTTAAAGGGACTCCGGGGGTCGGAGGGCTACACCTTC. Its protein is CASSLKGLRGSEGYTF.

The chain couples TRBV2 to TRBJ2-5; D is undetermined. V was trimmed by 0 bases and J by 5 bases, leaving 4 bases between them. The CDR3 loop spans 12 amino acids. The germline V gene has CDR1 SNHLY and CDR2 FYNNEI. The CDR3 DNA is TGTGCCAGCAGTGAAGCCAGGGAGACCCAGTACTTC. Protein product: CASSEARETQYF. Variable domain in full (rest from reference TRBV2 and TRBJ2-5): EPEVTQTPSHQVTQMGQEVILRCVPISNHLYFYWYRQILGQKVEFLVSFYNNEISEKSEIFDDQFSVERPDGSNFTLKIRSTKLEDSAMYFCASSEARETQYFGPGTRLLVL.

The V and J genes are TRBV6-5 and TRBJ2-1, with 9 bases that match TRBD2. The CDR3 is 12 amino acids. Germline V lookup: CDR1 MNHEY, CDR2 SVGAGI. The DNA of the CDR3 is TGTACTTCGTCGGGACTAGCTACTGAGCAGTTCTTC. This gives the protein CTSSGLATEQFF.

The chain links TRBV29-1 to TRBJ2-1, with D tentatively TRBD1 (6 bases). Germline V gene sequence: CDR1 SQVTM, CDR2 ANQGSEA. CDR3 length: 14 residues. The CDR3 DNA sequence: TGCAGTGCACAGGGTCAGTCCATCTACAATGAGCAGTTCTTC. As protein: CSAQGQSIYNEQFF.